One TCR beta chain is described in this entry. Its specificity is unknown. V was cut by 0 bases and J by 4 bases, with 10 bases left in between. This CDR3 has 14 residues. Germline V CDR1 and CDR2: SGHRS, YFSETQ. These data are taken from a study of T cell responses to AZD1222 COVID-19 vaccine. Broader study findings: The repertoires were collected only after the peak T cell response. Recipients of AZD1222 seropositive at baseline numbered only 5 to 7. Donors in the cohort were predominantly white British and more often female, and clonal diversity was possibly underestimated. An increase in Spike-specific TCR breadth and depth was observed after two AZD1222 doses.

TCRdb's table, derived via immunoSEQ multiplex PCR, lists solely in-frame clones and lacks some. The sample lists fewer than 120,000 clones, 88% seen once, with about 1.6% in the top ten. Sequenced material: peripheral blood, taken on day 0 of AZD1222 vaccination. The receptor comes from an adult in good health. The J gene is TRBJ1-2, the V gene TRBV5-1; possible D gene TRBD1, 5 bases. The DNA for the CDR3 is TGCGCCAGCAGCTTGGGTCAGGGTCTCTATGGCTACACCTTC. Residues: CASSLGQGLYGYTF.